A single sample gave rise to the 8 T cell receptor beta chains below, sequenced in a study of CD8 T cells in ankylosing spondylitis. Findings of the study overall: Among TCR beta sequences, a motif of eight highly homologous variants appeared characteristic of ankylosing spondylitis blood.

A single record per CDR3 protein comes from TCRdb applying MiXCR to the 5' RACE reads. The sample comprises hundreds of thousands of distinct CDR3 sequences, about 24% of which are singletons, and 0.85% to 1% rests with the top ten. The antigens these receptors bind are not known. The sequenced sample consisted of blood, either unsorted or a sorted T cell fraction (not recorded which). Receptors were obtained from a male donor with ankylosing spondylitis.

The rearrangement uses TRBV4-2 and TRBJ1-4; D possibly corresponds to TRBD1 (5 bases). Per the germline V gene, CDR1 is LGHNA and CDR2 is YNFKEQ. Trimming cost V 1 base and J 8 bases, with 14 bases left between them. CDR3 length equals 15 residues. The CDR3, as DNA: TGTGCCAGCAGCCAAGTAGGGGCGCGGGACGAAAAACTGTTTTTT. Its translation is CASSQVGARDEKLFF.

The rearrangement links TRBV20-1 to TRBJ2-3; TRBD2 agrees at 10 bases. The CDR3 extends over 15 amino acids. The V gene's germline CDR1 is DFQATT and CDR2 SNEGSKA (reference sequence). V was pared by 5 bases and J by 5 bases, with 10 bases of the junction left unmatched. CDR3 sequence: CSAGSLAGVKDTQYF. In DNA form, the CDR3 reads TGCAGTGCTGGCTCCCTAGCGGGAGTTAAAGATACGCAGTATTTT.

This clonotype was picked up a small number of times. This chain uses TRBV24-1 with TRBJ1-1; a weak D match, TRBD1 (6 bases). The V gene's germline CDR1 is KGHDR and CDR2 SFDVKD. V lost 1 base and J lost 4, with 12 bases in between. The CDR3 covers 15 residues. The CDR3 reads CATSDFGGAGTEAFF. CDR3 in DNA: TGTGCCACCAGTGATTTCGGGGGGGCTGGCACTGAAGCTTTCTTT.

This clonotype has more than one count but fewer than ten. The gene calls are TRBV20-1 and TRBJ2-3, with a tentative D call TRBD2 (5 bases). Per germline, CDR1 DFQATT and CDR2 SNEGSKA (reference sequence). The CDR3 extends over 15 amino acids. V was shortened by 0 bases and J by 4 bases, with 14 bases between the two germline ends. The CDR3 coding sequence is TGCAGTGCTAGAGATTGGGGAGAGGAGTCAGATACGCAGTATTTT. Translation gives CSARDWGEESDTQYF.

CDR3 DNA: TGTGCCAGCAGCGCCTTGGGGGGAGGTGAAAATCAGCCCCAGCATTTT. Amino acid sequence: CASSALGGGENQPQHF. This sequence joins TRBV9 and TRBJ1-5, with a possible D match to TRBD1 (5 bases). Trimming cost V 3 bases and J 4 bases, with 17 bases left between them. The CDR3 runs to 16 residues. Germline-derived CDR1 and CDR2 are SGDLS and YYNGEE.

With respect to this clonotype: At one end, the junction sequence differs from germline, possibly due to a read error. V and J are TRBV7-9 and TRBJ1-1, with D hard to call. The CDR3 is made up of 12 amino acids. Germline values: CDR1 SEHNR, CDR2 FQNEAQ (reference sequence). Here the CDR3 reads CSSSEMNTEAFF. DNA for the CDR3: TGTTCCAGCAGTGAGATGAACACTGAAGCTTTCTTT.

In this sample, this clonotype turned up a few times. The chain couples TRBV4-1 to TRBJ1-5; possible D gene TRBD1, 5 bases. Germline CDR1 reads MGHRA; CDR2 reads YSYEKL. This CDR3 is 16 amino acids long. V dropped 0 bases and J dropped 6 bases, with 15 bases sitting between them. Here the CDR3 DNA reads TGCGCCAGCAGCCAAGAAATGCAGGGAATTCGTCAGCCCCAGCATTTT. Translation gives CASSQEMQGIRQPQHF.

This sequence joins TRBV20-1 and TRBJ2-7, with D possibly matching TRBD1 (6 bases). V was clipped by 1 base and J by 1 base, with 14 bases between them. The germline CDR1 and CDR2 sequences are DFQATT and SNEGSKA (reference sequence). The CDR3 covers 15 residues. CDR3 region: CSARAFDRPSYEQYV. The CDR3 region has the DNA TGCAGTGCTAGAGCCTTCGACAGGCCTTCCTACGAGCAGTACGTC.